This T cell receptor beta chain was documented in a study of T cell responses to AZD1222 COVID-19 vaccine (dated by TCRdb to the early 2020s). Broadly, across the study: AZD1222 recipients with second doses at about 4 weeks or about 12 weeks were pooled, because spike-specific TCR depth and breadth did not differ between schedules. A total of 233 trial participants underwent TCR sequencing, of whom about 210 had received two doses of AZD1222 and about 25 had received two doses of the MenACWY control vaccine. Trial participants were enrolled by age into subgroups of 18-55, 56-69 and 70-plus years, and approximately 150, 30 and 60 TCR-sequenced participants, respectively, were included in these subgroups.

Sample time point, as interpreted from the label and publication: baseline before first vaccination. Samples from vaccinated people were obtained from the UK trials COV001 and COV002, which included a single-blind randomized controlled phase 2/3 trial of AZD1222 (ChAdOx1 nCoV-19) in healthy adults. For TCRbeta chain sequencing, PBMC samples from trial participants were taken at day 0 and at day 28 after the second dose. V is cut by 6 bases and J by 3 bases, and the space between the germline ends is 2 bases. Based on the germline V gene, the CDR1 and CDR2 sequences are MDHEN and SYDVKM. CDR3 length: 10 amino acids, cysteine to phenylalanine. Here the CDR3 DNA is all that survives: 30 bases in frame from base 1. Beyond this particular receptor, the publication reports: A significant rise in spike-specific TCR breadth and depth was observed after two AZD1222 doses relative to day 0 and relative to MenACWY recipients. The 56-69-year group was small, and its depth increase did not reach significance, likely because of low power. Only five to seven AZD1222 recipients were SARS-CoV-2 seropositive at baseline, limiting conclusions about previously exposed vaccinees. Participants were mostly white British, with more females than males. The authors suggested clonal diversity may have been underestimated. Epitopes outside the regions mutated in the B.1.351 and B.1.1.7 variants were reportedly recognized by nearly half of the unique spike-specific TCRs. Because no day 14 peak-response samples were available, repertoires were characterized only after the peak T cell response. CD4 TCRs associated with the vaccine covered the entire spike protein, and the dominant responses were in regions 160-218 and 743-854.

This clone was found once. The specificity of this receptor is unknown. No much larger clonotype is one base removed from it; base qualities were not supplied. The CDR3 regions of human TCRbeta chains were analyzed by immunosequencing. As for the authors' bioinformatics: Repertoire TCRs were matched against a reference library of SARS-CoV-2-specific TCRs generated with the MIRA antigen-specificity platform. Breadth was defined as the fraction of unique TCRs that were SARS-CoV-2-associated, and depth was defined as the fraction of total T cells that were SARS-CoV-2-associated. Each spike-specific TCR was assigned to its reactive spike region and to a CD4 or CD8 class using the MIRA data. Log10-transformed breadth and depth values were compared by one-way ANOVA with Sidak's multiple comparisons tests. TCRdb obtained this table from immuneACCESS and retained in-frame rearrangements with V and J assigned. These tables miss some clones; where compared with another copy, unresolved V genes account for less than half of the shortfall, and the remainder is unexplained. D and trimming were read from the DNA, whereas the V and J calls and clone size are those reported in that table. The sample table contains approximately 160,000 clones; only one count was recorded for 87% of them. The ten largest account for around 3% of the sample.

This receptor was identified in an adult in good health. The material sequenced was peripheral blood, taken on day 0 of AZD1222 vaccination. Rearrangement joined TRBV28 to TRBJ1-2; the D gene lacks a confident call. The CDR3 sequence is CASSHYGYTF. At the DNA level, the sequence is TGTGCCAGCAGCCACTATGGCTACACCTTC.